A single sample gave rise to the 7 T cell receptor beta chains below, sequenced in a study of cytomegalovirus exposure and HLA in healthy donors. PCR employed 60 Vbeta and 13 Jbeta primers. The repertoire was sequenced with immunoSEQ multiplex PCR; TCRdb's copy has only in-frame clones and lacks some. The sample holds about 200,000 clones, roughly 87% seen once. Material: PBMCs. These receptors were obtained from a man between 40 and 49 years old in good health and CMV-seropositive.

This chain connects TRBV11-2 to TRBJ2-3; weak D call: TRBD2 (6 bases). The V end lost 5 bases, the J end lost 5 bases, and 17 bases lay between the germline ends. CDR3 length: 15 amino acids. The germline gives CDR1 SGHAT, CDR2 FQNNGV. The CDR3 DNA is TGTGCCAGCAGCCCATATAGCGGAACCATAGATACGCAGTATTTT. Amino acids: CASSPYSGTIDTQYF.

This clone was observed a handful of times. The CDR3 reads CASSKGAGTGRNEQYV. For the CDR3, the DNA is TGTGCCAGCAGCAAAGGCGCCGGGACAGGGAGGAACGAGCAGTACGTC. The chain has TRBV21-1 and TRBJ2-7; the D call of TRBD1 is as the table states it, not checked on the DNA. TRBV21-1 is tagged as a pseudogene. This CDR3 has 16 amino acids.

This chain uses TRBV11-3 with TRBJ2-5, with 7 nucleotides matching TRBD1. This CDR3 contains 14 residues. CDR1 is SGHNT, CDR2 YENEEA, per germline. J gave up 1 base and V 5 bases, and 4 bases lay outside the gene matches. The CDR3: CASSRWDSQETQYF. CDR3 nucleotide sequence: TGTGCCAGCAGCAGATGGGACAGCCAAGAGACCCAGTACTTC.

The V and J genes are TRBV6-5 and TRBJ1-1; TRBD1 matches at 7 bases. Trimming removed 7 bases from V and 14 bases from J; junction bases left unmatched: 10. Germline CDR1 reads MNHEY; CDR2 reads SVGAGI. The CDR3 spans 11 residues. This CDR3 is CASTLTGEWFF. Written as DNA, the CDR3 is TGTGCCAGCACCTTAACAGGGGAGTGGTTCTTT.

The chain has TRBV28 and TRBJ2-7; TRBD1 matches at 8 bases. The CDR3 runs to 13 residues. Germline-derived CDR1 and CDR2 are MDHEN and SYDVKM. Trimming at V came to 2 bases and at J to 3 bases, leaving 0 bases not matched to a gene. The CDR3 spells CASSLGQGYEQYV. The CDR3 nucleotides are TGTGCCAGCAGTTTAGGACAGGGCTACGAGCAGTACGTC.

The rearrangement uses TRBV9 and TRBJ1-1; D is perhaps TRBD1 (6 bases). Germline-derived CDR1 and CDR2 are SGDLS and YYNGEE. V was pared by 0 bases and J by 1 base, with 13 bases between. CDR3 length equals 16 residues. The CDR3 loop is CASSVGIGGGNTEAFF. The CDR3, as DNA: TGTGCCAGCAGCGTAGGAATAGGGGGGGGGAACACTGAAGCTTTCTTT.

The rearrangement joins TRBV6-5 to TRBJ2-7; 7 bases are shared with TRBD1. The ends lost 4 bases at V and 6 bases at J; junction bases unmatched: 0. CDR1 and CDR2 from the germline V gene are MNHEY and SVGAGI. This CDR3 spans 11 amino acids. CDR3 in amino acids: CASSSGGEQYF. The CDR3 bases are TGTGCCAGCAGTTCAGGGGGCGAGCAGTACTTC.